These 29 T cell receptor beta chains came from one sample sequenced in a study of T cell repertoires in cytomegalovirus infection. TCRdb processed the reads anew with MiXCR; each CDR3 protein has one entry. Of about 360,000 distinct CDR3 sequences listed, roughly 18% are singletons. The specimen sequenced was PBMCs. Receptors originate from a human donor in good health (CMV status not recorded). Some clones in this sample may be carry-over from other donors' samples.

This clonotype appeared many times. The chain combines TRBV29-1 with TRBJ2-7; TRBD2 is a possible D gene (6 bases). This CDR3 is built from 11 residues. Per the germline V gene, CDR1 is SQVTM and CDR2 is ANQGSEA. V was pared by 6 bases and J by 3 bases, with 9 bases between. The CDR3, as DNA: TGCAGCGTGGGGACTTACTACGAGCAGTACTTC. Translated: CSVGTYYEQYF.

CDR3 DNA: TGTGCCAGCAGTTTTGGGACTAGCGGCACCGGGGAGCTGTTTTTT. Amino acids: CASSFGTSGTGELFF. The V call is TRBV28, the J call TRBJ2-2, with 11 bases lining up with TRBD2. The V and J ends lost 3 bases and 4 bases, in that order; junction bases with no gene match: 1. Germline CDR1 MDHEN, CDR2 SYDVKM. There are 15 residues in the CDR3.

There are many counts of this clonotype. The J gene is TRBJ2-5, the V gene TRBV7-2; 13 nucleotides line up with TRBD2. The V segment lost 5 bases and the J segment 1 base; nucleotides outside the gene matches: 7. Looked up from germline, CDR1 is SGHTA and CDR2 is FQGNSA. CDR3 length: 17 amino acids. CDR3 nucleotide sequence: TGTGCCAGCAGCCTCAGACTAGCGGGAGGCATCCAAGAGACCCAGTACTTC. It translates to CASSLRLAGGIQETQYF.

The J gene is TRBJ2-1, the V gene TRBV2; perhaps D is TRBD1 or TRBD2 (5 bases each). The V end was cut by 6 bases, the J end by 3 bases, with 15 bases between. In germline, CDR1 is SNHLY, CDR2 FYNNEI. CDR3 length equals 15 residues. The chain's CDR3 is CASSPRDGYYNEQFF. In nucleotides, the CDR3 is TGTGCCAGCAGCCCCCGGGACGGATACTACAATGAGCAGTTCTTC.

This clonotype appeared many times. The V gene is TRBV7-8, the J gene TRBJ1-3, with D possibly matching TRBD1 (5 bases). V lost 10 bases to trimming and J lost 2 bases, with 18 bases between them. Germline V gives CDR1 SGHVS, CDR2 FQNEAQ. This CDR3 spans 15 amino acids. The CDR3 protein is CATLGDRLAGNTIYF. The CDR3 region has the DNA TGTGCCACCCTTGGGGACCGGCTAGCTGGAAACACCATATATTTT.

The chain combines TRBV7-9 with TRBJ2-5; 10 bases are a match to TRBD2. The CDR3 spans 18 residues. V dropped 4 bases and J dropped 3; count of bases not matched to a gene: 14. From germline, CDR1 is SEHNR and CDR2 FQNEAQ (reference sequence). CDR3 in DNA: TGTGCCAGCAGCTGGCCGCTAGCGGGGGTCAGGCGAAAAGAGACCCAGTACTTC. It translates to CASSWPLAGVRRKETQYF.

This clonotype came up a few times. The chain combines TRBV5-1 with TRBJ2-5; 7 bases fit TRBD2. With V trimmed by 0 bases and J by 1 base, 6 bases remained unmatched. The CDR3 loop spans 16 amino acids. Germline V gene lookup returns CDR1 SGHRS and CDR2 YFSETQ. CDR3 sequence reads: CASSLGTGLGQETQYF. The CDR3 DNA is TGCGCCAGCAGCTTGGGTACTGGACTAGGCCAAGAGACCCAGTACTTC.

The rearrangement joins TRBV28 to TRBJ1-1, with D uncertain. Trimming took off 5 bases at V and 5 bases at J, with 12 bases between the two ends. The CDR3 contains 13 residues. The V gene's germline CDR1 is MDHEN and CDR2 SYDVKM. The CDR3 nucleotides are TGTGCCAGCAGTGCCCCGCCCCATACTGAAGCTTTCTTT. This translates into CASSAPPHTEAFF. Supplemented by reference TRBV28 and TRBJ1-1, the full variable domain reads DVKVTQSSRYLVKRTGEKVFLECVQDMDHENMFWYRQDPGLGLRLIYFSYDVKMKEKGDIPEGYSVSREKKERFSLILESASTNQTSMYLCASSAPPHTEAFFGQGTRLTVV.

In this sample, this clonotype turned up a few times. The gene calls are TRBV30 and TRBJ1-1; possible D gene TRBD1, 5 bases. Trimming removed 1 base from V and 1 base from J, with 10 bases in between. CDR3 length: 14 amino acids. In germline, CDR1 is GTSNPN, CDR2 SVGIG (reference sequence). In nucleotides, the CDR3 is TGTGCCTGGAGTGGGGCAGGGAGGAACACTGAAGCTTTCTTT. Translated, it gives CAWSGAGRNTEAFF.

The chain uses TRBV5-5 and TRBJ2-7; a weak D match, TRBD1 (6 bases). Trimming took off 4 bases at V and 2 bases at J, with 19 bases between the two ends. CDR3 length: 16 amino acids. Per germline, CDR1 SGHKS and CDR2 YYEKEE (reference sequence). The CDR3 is CASSLERTATAYEQYF. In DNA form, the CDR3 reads TGTGCCAGCAGCCTCGAAAGGACAGCTACTGCCTACGAGCAGTACTTC.

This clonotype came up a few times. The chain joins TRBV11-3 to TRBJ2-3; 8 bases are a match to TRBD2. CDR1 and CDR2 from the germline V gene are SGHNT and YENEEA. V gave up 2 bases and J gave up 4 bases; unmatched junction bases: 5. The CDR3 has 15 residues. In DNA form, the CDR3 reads TGTGCCAGCAGCTTAAGAGCGGGAGTGGCAGATACGCAGTATTTT. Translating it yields CASSLRAGVADTQYF.

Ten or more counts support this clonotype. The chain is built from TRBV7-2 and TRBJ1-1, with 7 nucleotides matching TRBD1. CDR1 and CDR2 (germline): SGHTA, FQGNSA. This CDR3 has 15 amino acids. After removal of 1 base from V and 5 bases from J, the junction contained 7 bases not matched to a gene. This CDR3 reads CASSLEAGGGTEAFF. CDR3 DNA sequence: TGTGCCAGCAGCTTAGAAGCAGGGGGGGGGACTGAAGCTTTCTTT.

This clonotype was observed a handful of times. CDR3 amino acids: CASRTPGQKNTEAFF. The DNA for the CDR3 is TGTGCCAGCAGAACACCGGGACAAAAGAACACTGAAGCTTTCTTT. The rearrangement links TRBV11-2 to TRBJ1-1; D perhaps matches TRBD1 (6 bases). Per the germline V gene, CDR1 is SGHAT and CDR2 is FQNNGV. The CDR3 spans 15 residues. V shed 6 bases and J shed 1 base, with 15 bases lying between them. Drawing the rest from reference TRBV11-2 and TRBJ1-1, the complete variable domain is EAGVAQSPRYKIIEKRQSVAFWCNPISGHATLYWYQQILGQGPKLLIQFQNNGVVDDSQLPKDRFSAERLKGVDSTLKIQPAKLEDSAVYLCASRTPGQKNTEAFFGQGTRLTVV.

The CDR3 spells CATSDPGTGEGIGELFF. The CDR3 DNA is TGTGCCACCAGTGACCCCGGGACAGGGGAGGGAATCGGGGAGCTGTTTTTT. V and J are TRBV24-1 and TRBJ2-2, with TRBD1 matching over 10 bases. Germline lookup yields CDR1 KGHDR and CDR2 SFDVKD. The CDR3 loop spans 17 amino acids. V lost 4 bases to trimming and J lost 7 bases; unmatched junction nucleotides: 11.

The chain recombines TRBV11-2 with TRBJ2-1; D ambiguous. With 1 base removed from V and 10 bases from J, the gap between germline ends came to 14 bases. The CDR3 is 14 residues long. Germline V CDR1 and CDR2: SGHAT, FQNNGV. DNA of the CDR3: TGTGCCAGCAGCTTAGCTGCCCAGTATGGCGAGCAGTTCTTC. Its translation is CASSLAAQYGEQFF.

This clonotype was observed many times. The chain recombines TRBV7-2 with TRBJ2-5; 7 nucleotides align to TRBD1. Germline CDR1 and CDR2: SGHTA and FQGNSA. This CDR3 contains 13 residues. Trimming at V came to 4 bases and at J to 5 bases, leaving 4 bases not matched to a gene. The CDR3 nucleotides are TGTGCCAGCAGCTCGGACAGGTTTGAGACCCAGTACTTC. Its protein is CASSSDRFETQYF.

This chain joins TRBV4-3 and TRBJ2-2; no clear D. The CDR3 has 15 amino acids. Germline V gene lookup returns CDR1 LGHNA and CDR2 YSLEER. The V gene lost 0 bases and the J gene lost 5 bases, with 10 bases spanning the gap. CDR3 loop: CASSQEFAVTGELFF. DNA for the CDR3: TGCGCCAGCAGCCAAGAGTTTGCGGTAACCGGGGAGCTGTTTTTT.

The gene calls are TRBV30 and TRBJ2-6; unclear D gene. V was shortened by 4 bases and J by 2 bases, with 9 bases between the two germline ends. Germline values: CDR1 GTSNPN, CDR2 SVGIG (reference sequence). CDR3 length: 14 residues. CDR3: CAWKPGTGANVLTF. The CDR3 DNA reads TGTGCCTGGAAGCCGGGCACTGGGGCCAACGTCCTGACTTTC.

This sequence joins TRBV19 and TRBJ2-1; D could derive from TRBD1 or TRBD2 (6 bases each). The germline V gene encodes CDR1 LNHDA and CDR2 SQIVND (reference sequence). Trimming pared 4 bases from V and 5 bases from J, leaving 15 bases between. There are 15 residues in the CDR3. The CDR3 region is CASSTPGGRHNEQFF. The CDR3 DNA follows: TGTGCCAGTAGTACTCCCGGGGGCCGACACAATGAGCAGTTCTTC.

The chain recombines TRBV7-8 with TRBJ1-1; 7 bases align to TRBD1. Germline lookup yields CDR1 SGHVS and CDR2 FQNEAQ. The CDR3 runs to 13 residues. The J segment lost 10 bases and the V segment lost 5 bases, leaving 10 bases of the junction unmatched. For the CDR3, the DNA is TGTGCCAGCAGCCCCAGAACAGGGGTAGGAGCTTTCTTT. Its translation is CASSPRTGVGAFF.

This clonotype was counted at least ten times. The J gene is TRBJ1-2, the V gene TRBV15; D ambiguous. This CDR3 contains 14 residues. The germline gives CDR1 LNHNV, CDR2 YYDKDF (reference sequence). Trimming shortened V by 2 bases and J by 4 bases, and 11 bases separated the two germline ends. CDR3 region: CATSRRTKGYGYTF. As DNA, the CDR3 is TGTGCCACCAGCAGACGCACTAAGGGCTATGGCTACACCTTC.

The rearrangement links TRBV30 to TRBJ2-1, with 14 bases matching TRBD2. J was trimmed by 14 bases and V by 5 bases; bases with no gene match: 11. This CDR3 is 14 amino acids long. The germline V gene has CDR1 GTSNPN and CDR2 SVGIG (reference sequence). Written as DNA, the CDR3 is TGTGCCTGGCAACCGGGACTAGCGGGGGAGAGGAAGTTCTTC. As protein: CAWQPGLAGERKFF.

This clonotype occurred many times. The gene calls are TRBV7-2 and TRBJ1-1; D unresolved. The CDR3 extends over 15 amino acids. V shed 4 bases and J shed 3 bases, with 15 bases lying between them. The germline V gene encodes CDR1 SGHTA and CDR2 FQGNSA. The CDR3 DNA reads TGTGCCAGCAGCTCGTTTGGGCGGTACGACACTGAAGCTTTCTTT. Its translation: CASSSFGRYDTEAFF. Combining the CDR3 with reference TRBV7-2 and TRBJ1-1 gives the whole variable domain GAGVSQSPSNKVTEKGKDVELRCDPISGHTALYWYRQSLGQGLEFLIYFQGNSAPDKSGLPSDRFSAERTGGSVSTLTIQRTQQEDSAVYLCASSSFGRYDTEAFFGQGTRLTVV.

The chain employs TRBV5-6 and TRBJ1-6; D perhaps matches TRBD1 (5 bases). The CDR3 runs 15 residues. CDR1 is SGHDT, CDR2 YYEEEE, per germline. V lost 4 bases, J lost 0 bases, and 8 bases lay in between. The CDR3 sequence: CASSKGSSYNSPLHF. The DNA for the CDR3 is TGTGCCAGCAGCAAGGGGAGCTCCTATAATTCACCCCTCCACTTT.

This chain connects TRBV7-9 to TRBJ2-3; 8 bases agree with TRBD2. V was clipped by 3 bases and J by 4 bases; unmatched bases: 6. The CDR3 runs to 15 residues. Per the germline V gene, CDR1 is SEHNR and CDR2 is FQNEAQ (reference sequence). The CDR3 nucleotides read TGTGCCAGCAGCTTGGGAGCGGGAGATGCAGATACGCAGTATTTT. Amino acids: CASSLGAGDADTQYF.

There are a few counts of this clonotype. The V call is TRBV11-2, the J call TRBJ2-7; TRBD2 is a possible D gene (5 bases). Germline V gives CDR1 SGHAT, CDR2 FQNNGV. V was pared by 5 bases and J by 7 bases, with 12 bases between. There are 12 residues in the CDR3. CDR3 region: CASSPDPGEQYF. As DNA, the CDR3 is TGTGCCAGCAGCCCCGACCCGGGGGAGCAGTACTTC.

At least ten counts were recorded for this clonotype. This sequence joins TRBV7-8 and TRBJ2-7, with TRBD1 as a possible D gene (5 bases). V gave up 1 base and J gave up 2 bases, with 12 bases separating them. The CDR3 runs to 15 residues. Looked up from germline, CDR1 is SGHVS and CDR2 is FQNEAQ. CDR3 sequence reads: CASSLVQGAPYEQYF. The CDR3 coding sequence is TGTGCCAGCAGCTTAGTTCAGGGCGCACCCTACGAGCAGTACTTC.

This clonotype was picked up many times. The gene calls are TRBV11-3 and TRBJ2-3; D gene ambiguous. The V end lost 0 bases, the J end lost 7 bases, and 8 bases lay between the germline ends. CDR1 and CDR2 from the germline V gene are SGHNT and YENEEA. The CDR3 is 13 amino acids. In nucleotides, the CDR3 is TGTGCCAGCAGCTTAGATATGGTGAATACGCAGTATTTT. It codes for CASSLDMVNTQYF.

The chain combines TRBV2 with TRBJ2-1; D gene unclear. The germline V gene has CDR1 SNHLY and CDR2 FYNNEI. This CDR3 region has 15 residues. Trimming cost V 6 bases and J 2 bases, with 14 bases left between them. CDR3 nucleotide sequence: TGTGCCAGCAGGTCTAGGTACGGCGCCTACAATGAGCAGTTCTTC. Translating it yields CASRSRYGAYNEQFF.